Presented here are 22 T cell receptor beta chains from one specimen sequenced in a study of T cell repertoires in cytomegalovirus infection. TCRdb ran MiXCR on the reads and lists one entry per CDR3 protein. Among roughly 310,000 distinct CDR3 sequences listed, roughly a sixth were seen once. The specimen sequenced was PBMCs. These receptors all stem from a human donor in good health (CMV status not recorded). Some clones in this sample may be carry-over from other donors' samples.

In its sample, this clonotype was seen many times. The V call is TRBV7-2, the J call TRBJ2-1; 7 bases agree with TRBD1. V gave up 6 bases and J gave up 6 bases; unmatched junction bases: 8. CDR1 and CDR2 from the germline V gene are SGHTA and FQGNSA. The CDR3 loop spans 14 amino acids. CDR3 in amino acids: CASRTYRGVNEQFF. The CDR3 nucleotides read TGTGCCAGCAGGACCTACAGGGGTGTCAATGAGCAGTTCTTC.

This clonotype was seen just once. The gene calls are TRBV20-1 and TRBJ1-6; D not certain. This CDR3 spans 16 amino acids. The V end lost 3 bases, the J end lost 2 bases, and 14 bases lay between the germline ends. The germline V gene has CDR1 DFQATT and CDR2 SNEGSKA (reference sequence). The CDR3 sequence is CSASKSSGPYNSPLHF. The CDR3 DNA sequence: TGCAGTGCTAGTAAATCCAGTGGTCCCTATAATTCACCCCTCCACTTT.

V gene TRBV7-2 combines with J gene TRBJ1-2, with unresolved D. V shed 2 bases and J shed 8 bases, with 21 bases lying between them. The CDR3 loop spans 16 amino acids. CDR1 is SGHTA, CDR2 FQGNSA, per germline. The DNA for the CDR3 is TGTGCCAGCAGCTTATATACATCAAGGAGGGTAGGCGGCTACACCTTC. Protein sequence: CASSLYTSRRVGGYTF.

Many counts were recorded for this clonotype. The chain combines TRBV4-3 with TRBJ2-2; D uncertain. The CDR3 loop spans 14 amino acids. V lost 3 bases, J lost 4 bases, and 9 bases lay in between. CDR1 is LGHNA and CDR2 is YSLEER in the germline V gene. CDR3: CASSQQERTGELFF. The CDR3 nucleotides are TGCGCCAGCAGCCAGCAGGAGCGCACCGGGGAGCTGTTTTTT.

The chain employs TRBV10-3 and TRBJ1-2; D is uncertain. This CDR3 comprises 13 residues. V gave up 1 base and J gave up 5 bases, with 8 bases separating them. Per the germline V gene, CDR1 is ENHRY and CDR2 is SYGVKD. The CDR3 DNA sequence: TGTGCCATCAGTGAGTTGGTGGAGTATGGCTACACCTTC. Its protein product is CAISELVEYGYTF.

This clonotype was detected ten times or more. The gene calls are TRBV7-2 and TRBJ1-1; D is perhaps TRBD1 (5 bases). Germline V gene lookup returns CDR1 SGHTA and CDR2 FQGNSA. This CDR3 spans 15 amino acids. V was shortened by 2 bases and J by 0 bases, with 10 bases between the two germline ends. CDR3 loop: CASSLYGGLNTEAFF. CDR3 coding DNA: TGTGCCAGCAGCTTATATGGGGGTTTGAACACTGAAGCTTTCTTT.

This clonotype was seen ten or more times. The chain joins TRBV12-3 or TRBV12-4 to TRBJ2-2; unclear D gene. Trimming removed 7 bases at V and 7 bases at J, with 22 bases between. This CDR3 comprises 16 residues. The CDR3 bases are TGTGCCAGCACACCGAAAGGGATGACTCACTTCGGGGAGCTGTTTTTT. Protein: CASTPKGMTHFGELFF.

The chain recombines TRBV20-1 with TRBJ2-1; 13 bases are a match to TRBD2. CDR1 is DFQATT, CDR2 SNEGSKA, per germline (reference sequence). The CDR3 is 15 residues long. Trimming took 5 bases from V and 5 from J; bases not matched to a gene: 6. The CDR3 coding sequence is TGCAGTGCTTCCACTAGCGGGGGGGTAAACAATGAGCAGTTCTTC. Its protein is CSASTSGGVNNEQFF.

This clonotype appeared a few times. V usage is TRBV12-3 or TRBV12-4 and J usage is TRBJ2-4; 8 bases are shared with TRBD1. J lost 12 bases, V lost 2 bases, and 12 bases had no gene match. The CDR3 contains 15 residues. CDR3: CASSLTSGQGPPQYF. DNA for the CDR3: TGTGCCAGCAGTTTAACGTCAGGACAGGGTCCCCCTCAGTACTTC.

In this sample, this clonotype turned up many times. This rearrangement joins TRBV7-9 to TRBJ2-4, with D tentatively TRBD2 (5 bases). The germline CDR1 and CDR2 sequences are SEHNR and FQNEAQ (reference sequence). CDR3 length: 15 residues. V lost 8 bases and J 5 bases, leaving 19 bases between the germline ends. The CDR3 DNA follows: TGTGCCAGCGCCGGGAAGAGGCGTTTGGAAAACATTCAGTACTTC. Translated: CASAGKRRLENIQYF.

This clonotype was seen only a few times. The genes are TRBV20-1 and TRBJ1-1, with unresolved D. V was cut by 3 bases and J by 1 base, with 9 bases left in between. Germline assignment: CDR1 DFQATT and CDR2 SNEGSKA (reference sequence). This CDR3 contains 13 residues. The CDR3: CSARRQQNTEAFF. CDR3 nucleotides: TGCAGTGCTAGGCGGCAGCAGAACACTGAAGCTTTCTTT.

V gene TRBV18 combines with J gene TRBJ1-3, with D unresolved. Trimming pared 1 base from V and 0 bases from J, leaving 7 bases between. Germline V gene sequence: CDR1 KGHSH, CDR2 LQKENI. There are 15 residues in the CDR3. The CDR3 DNA sequence: TGTGCCAGCTCACCACAGGACCTCTCTGGAAACACCATATATTTT. Its protein is CASSPQDLSGNTIYF.

This clonotype was counted only a few times. The chain employs TRBV27 and TRBJ1-1; D uncertain. The CDR3 contains 16 residues. Trimming removed 6 bases at V and 1 base at J, with 18 bases between. Looked up from germline, CDR1 is MNHEY and CDR2 is SMNVEV (reference sequence). Written as DNA, the CDR3 is TGTGCCAGCAGCCGAGGGTCGGGGTTACGGAACACTGAAGCTTTCTTT. Amino acid sequence: CASSRGSGLRNTEAFF.

V and J are TRBV27 and TRBJ1-4; D not certain. V was shortened by 3 bases and J by 2 bases, with 10 bases between the two germline ends. This CDR3 is 15 amino acids long. Germline V lookup: CDR1 MNHEY, CDR2 SMNVEV (reference sequence). The CDR3 nucleotides are TGTGCCAGCAGTTTCTTAGGGATCACTAATGAAAAACTGTTTTTT. As protein: CASSFLGITNEKLFF.

This clonotype was detected ten times or more. The V and J genes are TRBV7-9 and TRBJ1-1; D possibly corresponds to TRBD1 (6 bases). Trimming stripped 5 bases from V and 2 bases from J, with 9 bases between. CDR1 is SEHNR, CDR2 FQNEAQ, per germline (reference sequence). The CDR3 consists of 13 residues. The CDR3 protein is CASSRQVNTEAFF. The CDR3 DNA reads TGTGCCAGCAGCCGACAGGTTAACACTGAAGCTTTCTTT.

This clonotype came up many times. V is TRBV6-5 and J is TRBJ1-5; possible D gene TRBD1, 6 bases. The ends were cut back, 6 bases at V and 6 bases at J, with 15 bases in the middle. There are 14 residues in the CDR3. Germline V gene sequence: CDR1 MNHEY, CDR2 SVGAGI. CDR3 DNA sequence: TGTGCCAGCAGCAGCCAGGGGCGCGCTCAGCCCCAGCATTTT. It yields the protein CASSSQGRAQPQHF.

In this sample, this clonotype turned up many times. V and J are TRBV7-2 and TRBJ1-5, with D perhaps matching TRBD1 (5 bases). V was pared by 0 bases and J by 1 base, with 13 bases between. Germline assignment: CDR1 SGHTA and CDR2 FQGNSA. The CDR3 spans 17 residues. The DNA for the CDR3 is TGTGCCAGCAGCTTAGCGTGGGGGGGAGGAAGCAATCAGCCCCAGCATTTT. It translates to CASSLAWGGGSNQPQHF.

This clonotype was counted between two and nine times. V gene TRBV28 combines with J gene TRBJ1-3; D is unclear. The germline CDR1 and CDR2 sequences are MDHEN and SYDVKM. Trimming removed 9 bases from V and 2 bases from J, with 8 bases in between. The length of the CDR3 is 12 residues. The CDR3 region is CASRTPGNTIYF. For the CDR3, the DNA is TGTGCCAGTCGGACGCCTGGAAACACCATATATTTT.

This clonotype was observed many times. The chain is built from TRBV28 and TRBJ1-6; maybe TRBD1 (5 bases). The ends were cut back, 4 bases at V and 8 bases at J, with 15 bases in the middle. This CDR3 has 15 amino acids. Germline V gene lookup returns CDR1 MDHEN and CDR2 SYDVKM. CDR3 residues: CASSSTGTGYSPLHF. The CDR3 coding sequence is TGTGCCAGCAGTTCAACCGGGACGGGATATTCACCCCTCCACTTT.

This clonotype has more than one count but fewer than ten. This rearrangement joins TRBV12-3 or TRBV12-4 to TRBJ2-1; no clear D. This CDR3 contains 14 residues. V was trimmed by 1 base and J by 6 bases, leaving 10 bases between them. CDR3 DNA: TGTGCCAGCAGTTTAGTAGGGTTGGGCAATGAGCAGTTCTTC. Translating gives CASSLVGLGNEQFF.

This clonotype was counted at least ten times. This chain connects TRBV7-2 to TRBJ1-1; TRBD1 matches 9 bases. CDR1 and CDR2 from the germline V gene are SGHTA and FQGNSA. V was clipped by 5 bases and J by 1 base; unmatched bases: 8. This CDR3 spans 16 amino acids. The CDR3 loop is CASSPGQGTGNTEAFF. CDR3 nucleotide sequence: TGTGCCAGCAGCCCGGGACAGGGTACAGGGAACACTGAAGCTTTCTTT.

This clonotype was found many times. V is TRBV7-2 and J is TRBJ2-1; the match to TRBD2 covers 8 bases. V lost 5 bases and J lost 4; bases outside the gene matches: 7. This CDR3 is 15 amino acids long. Germline loops: CDR1 SGHTA, CDR2 FQGNSA. CDR3 in amino acids: CASSPRGGRYNEQFF. The CDR3 DNA reads as TGTGCCAGCAGCCCCCGCGGGGGGAGGTACAATGAGCAGTTCTTC.